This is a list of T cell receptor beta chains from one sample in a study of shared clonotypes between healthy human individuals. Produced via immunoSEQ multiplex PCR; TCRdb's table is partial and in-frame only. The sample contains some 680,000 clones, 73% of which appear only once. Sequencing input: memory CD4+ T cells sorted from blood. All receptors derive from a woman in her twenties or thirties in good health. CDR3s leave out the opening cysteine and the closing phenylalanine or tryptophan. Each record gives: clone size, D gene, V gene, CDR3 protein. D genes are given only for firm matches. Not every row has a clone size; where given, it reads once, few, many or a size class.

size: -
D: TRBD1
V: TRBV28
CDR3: ASSLRQGVNEQF

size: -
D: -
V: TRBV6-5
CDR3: ASSFWDGETQY

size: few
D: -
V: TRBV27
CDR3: ASSLTGYGEQY

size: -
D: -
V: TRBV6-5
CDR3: ASSRDGTDTQY

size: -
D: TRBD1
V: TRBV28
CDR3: ASSSGQGTYGYT

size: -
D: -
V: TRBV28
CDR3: ASIGRTRTYEQY

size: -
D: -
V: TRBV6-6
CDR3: ASSYEEGTGELF

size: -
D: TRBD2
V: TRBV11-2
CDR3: ASSTGTSRDTQY

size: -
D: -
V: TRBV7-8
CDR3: ASSNLRDGLFYGYT

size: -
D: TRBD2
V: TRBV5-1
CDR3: ASSLVGSGLALYEQY

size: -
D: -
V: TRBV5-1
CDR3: ASSAGPGNTIY

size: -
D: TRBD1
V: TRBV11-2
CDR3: ASSRLGQGAKTQY

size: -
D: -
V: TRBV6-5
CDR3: ASSYYGNTEAF

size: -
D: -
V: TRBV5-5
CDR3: ASSLGAPGVGQPQH

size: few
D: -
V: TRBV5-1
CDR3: ASRKDSTSTDTQY

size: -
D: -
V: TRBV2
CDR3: ASSENRRETQY

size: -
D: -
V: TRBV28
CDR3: ASSLEAANTGELF

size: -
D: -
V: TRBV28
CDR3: ASSPGATGGEKLF

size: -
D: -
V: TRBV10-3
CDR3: AISEWGTSTDTQY

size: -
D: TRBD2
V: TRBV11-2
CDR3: ASSRLAGGNTGELF

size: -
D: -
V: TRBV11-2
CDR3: ASRATRGIYTEAF

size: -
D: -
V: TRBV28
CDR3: ASSSGTTPETQY

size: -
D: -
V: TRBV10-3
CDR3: AIGMEGPHQPQH

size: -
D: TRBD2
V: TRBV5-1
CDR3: ASSFNGLADADTQY

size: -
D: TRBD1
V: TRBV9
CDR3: ASSSRTTGPSYNEQF

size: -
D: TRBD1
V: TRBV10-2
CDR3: ASRTQGDSYEQY

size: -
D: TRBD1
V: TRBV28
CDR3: ASRRDRGTLYEQY

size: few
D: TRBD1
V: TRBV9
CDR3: ASSVGTANNQETQY

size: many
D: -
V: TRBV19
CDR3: ASSMGSSEPYNEQF

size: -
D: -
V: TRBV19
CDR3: ASILHGGRTNYGYT

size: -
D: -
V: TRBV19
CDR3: ASSRWGSSSYEQY

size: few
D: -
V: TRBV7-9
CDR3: ASSERSGSLYGYT